The present entry profiles one TCR beta chain with its context. Antigen: not known. This may stem from a read error, because a much larger clone lies one nucleotide away. Trimming shortened V by 0 bases and J by 6 bases, and 10 bases separated the two germline ends. Germline loops: CDR1 SGHRS, CDR2 YFSETQ. The length of the CDR3 is 13 residues. These data originate in a study of identical twins. Study results and caveats: Alpha sequences out of frame and shared by twins had excess low generation probability. Beta out-of-frame sequences displayed a weaker excess of sharing between twins. A lower insertion count was a feature of abundant cord blood beta clonotypes, with no such feature in memory repertoires.

TCRdb re-called the 5' RACE reads with MiXCR, one entry per CDR3 protein. The table has 450,000 or so distinct CDR3 sequences, 11% to 15% seen once; the top ten hold approximately 0.52%. In addition, the sample was reused for a study of yellow fever vaccine responses in identical twins.

Source material: CD4+ T cells sorted from blood. The V and J genes are TRBV5-1 and TRBJ2-7; D unclear. This TCR derives from a woman between 18 and 30 years old in good health. The DNA for the CDR3 is TGCGCCAGCAGCTTGGGACATAACTTCGAGCAGTACTTC. Amino acids: CASSLGHNFEQYF.